The text below deals with one T cell receptor (beta chain). Its antigen remains unknown. This specimen belongs to a study of beta chain features in type 1 diabetes. Whole-study results and caveats: A moderate, significant TCRB CDR3 shortening appeared in type 1 diabetes across four CD4+ subsets.

Looked up from germline, CDR1 is SGHRS and CDR2 is YFSETQ. Between the trimmed V and J ends, which lost 2 bases and 5 bases, there was a span of 8 bases. The CDR3 is made up of 13 amino acids. Expressed TCRB transcripts were sequenced, since all the RNA that had been isolated was reverse transcribed. Clones were read by immunoSEQ multiplex PCR, and TCRdb kept only the in-frame ones, dropping some. Counted here are approximately 150,000 clones, about 13% occurring once; the ten biggest clones make up less than 1.5%. V is TRBV5-1 and J is TRBJ1-5; D ambiguous. Sequenced input: central memory CD4+ T cells from blood. This clonotype was obtained from a man between 18 and 35 years old with type 1 diabetes. The CDR3 here is CASSLAGYQPQHF. The CDR3 nucleotides are TGCGCCAGCAGCTTAGCGGGTTATCAGCCCCAGCATTTT.